This T cell receptor beta chain was retrieved from a study of blood T cell repertoires in COVID-19. Study-level background: Samples came from the United States, Italy and Spain, spanning acute and convalescent COVID-19. T cells, B-cell-depleted T cells, or PBMCs provided the cDNA or gDNA that served as material.

In the study's own analysis: Reference gene primer amplification in the assay estimated nucleated cell counts. This table comes from immunoSEQ multiplex PCR, and its TCRdb copy is limited to in-frame clones, with some not included. D and trimming were read from the DNA, whereas the V and J calls and clone size are those reported in that table. The sample has some 120,000 clones, approximately 82% seen once; the top ten hold around 5.6%. This clone was observed a handful of times. Germline loops: CDR1 SGHAT, CDR2 FQNNGV. The J segment lost 2 bases and the V segment lost 3 bases, leaving 7 bases of the junction unmatched. This CDR3 has 15 residues.

This sequence originates from a man at least 80 years old with active or convalescent COVID-19. This rearrangement joins TRBV11-2 to TRBJ2-7; 7 bases fit TRBD1. The source material was peripheral blood. Here the CDR3 reads CASSFTGDPPYEQYF. CDR3 in DNA: TGTGCCAGCAGCTTTACAGGGGACCCCCCCTACGAGCAGTACTTC.